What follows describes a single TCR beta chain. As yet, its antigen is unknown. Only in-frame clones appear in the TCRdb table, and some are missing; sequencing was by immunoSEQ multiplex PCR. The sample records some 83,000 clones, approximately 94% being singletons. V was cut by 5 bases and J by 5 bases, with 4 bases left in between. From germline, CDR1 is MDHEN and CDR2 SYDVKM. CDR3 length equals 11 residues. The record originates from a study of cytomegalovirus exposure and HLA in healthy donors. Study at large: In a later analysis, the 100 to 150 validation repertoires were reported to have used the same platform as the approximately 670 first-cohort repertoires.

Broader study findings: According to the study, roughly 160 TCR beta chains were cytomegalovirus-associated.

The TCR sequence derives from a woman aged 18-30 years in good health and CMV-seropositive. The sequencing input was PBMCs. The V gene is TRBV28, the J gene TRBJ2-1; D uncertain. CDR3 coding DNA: TGTGCCAGCAGTGTCAACAATGAGCAGTTCTTC. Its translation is CASSVNNEQFF.